The rows below give T cell receptor beta chains drawn from one sample of a study of blood T cell repertoires in COVID-19. Using immunoSEQ multiplex PCR, the repertoire was profiled, and TCRdb retains in-frame clones only, with some absent. This table holds 200,000 to 250,000 clones, around three quarters found once. Specimen: peripheral blood. The receptors derive from a woman aged 70-85 years with acute or convalescent COVID-19. The CDR3 runs from the conserved cysteine through the conserved F or W. The D gene is left open where the match is weak. Clone sizes are given selectively: once, few, many, or a class where the clone is expanded.

-,TRBD2,TRBJ2-5,TRBV5-4,CASSLSGGAQETQYF,TGTGCCAGCAGCTTAAGCGGGGGGGCCCAAGAGACCCAGTACTTC
-,TRBD2,TRBJ2-4,TRBV7-3,CASSPGGALAKNIQYF,TGTGCCAGCAGCCCGGGGGGAGCCCTAGCCAAAAACATTCAGTACTTC
few,-,TRBJ1-1,TRBV3-1/TRBV3-2,CASSQDEGGEAFF,TGTGCCAGCAGCCAAGACGAGGGCGGTGAAGCTTTCTTT
few,-,TRBJ1-2,TRBV18,CASSPLTENYGYTF,TGTGCCAGCTCACCATTGACAGAGAACTATGGCTACACCTTC
-,-,TRBJ2-3,TRBV21-1,CASSKEGATDTQYF,TGTGCCAGCAGCAAAGAGGGGGCCACAGATACGCAGTATTTT
-,-,TRBJ1-6,TRBV7-8,CASSFGTGIISPLHF,TGTGCCAGCAGCTTTGGTACAGGGATTATATCACCCCTCCACTTT
-,TRBD2,TRBJ2-3,TRBV15,CATSSDYSGGAGDTQYF,TGTGCCACCAGCAGTGATTATAGCGGGGGGGCCGGAGATACGCAGTATTTT
-,-,TRBJ1-2,TRBV5-1,CASSLTGSYGYTF,TGCGCCAGCAGCTTGACAGGGAGCTATGGCTACACCTTC
-,-,TRBJ2-5,TRBV2,CASSQDYQETQYF,TGTGCCAGCAGTCAGGACTATCAAGAGACCCAGTACTTC
many,-,TRBJ2-2,TRBV2,CASRGQKAGELFF,TGTGCCAGCAGGGGCCAAAAGGCCGGGGAGCTGTTTTTT
-,TRBD2,TRBJ2-7,TRBV19,CASSSSLAGHLVPSYEQYF,TGTGCCAGTAGTTCGAGTCTAGCGGGGCACCTCGTACCCTCCTACGAGCAGTACTTC
-,TRBD1,TRBJ1-2,TRBV6-1,CASSAGDRRAGSYGYTF,TGTGCCAGCAGTGCCGGGGACAGGAGAGCGGGCTCATATGGCTACACCTTC
-,-,TRBJ2-7,TRBV2,CASGVAYEQYF,TGTGCCTCCGGGGTAGCCTACGAGCAGTACTTC
-,-,TRBJ1-5,TRBV7-6,CASSLASAANQPQHF,TGTGCCAGCAGCTTAGCCAGCGCAGCTAATCAGCCCCAGCATTTT
-,TRBD2,TRBJ2-1,TRBV2,CASSSTSGGASEQFF,TGTGCCAGCAGTTCGACTAGCGGGGGGGCAAGTGAGCAGTTCTTC
-,TRBD1,TRBJ1-4,TRBV10-2,CASRVRGEKLFF,TGCGCCAGCAGGGTCAGGGGGGAAAAACTGTTTTTT
-,TRBD2,TRBJ2-7,TRBV10-2,CASRRGLAGGQTYEQYF,TGCGCCAGCAGGAGGGGACTAGCGGGGGGCCAGACCTACGAGCAGTACTTC
few,TRBD1,TRBJ2-3,TRBV5-1,CASSWGMTGANLDTQYF,TGCGCCAGCAGCTGGGGGATGACAGGGGCTAACTTAGATACGCAGTATTTT
-,-,TRBJ2-7,TRBV3-1/TRBV3-2,CASSHRSREQYF,TGTGCCAGCAGCCACCGTTCGAGGGAGCAGTACTTC
-,-,TRBJ1-4,TRBV5-1,CASSSRQALKDATNEKLFF,TGCGCCAGCAGCTCACGACAGGCACTAAAAGACGCAACTAATGAAAAACTGTTTTTT
-,TRBD1,TRBJ1-3,TRBV19,CASSIDNRGAGNTIYF,TGTGCCAGTAGTATAGACAACAGGGGAGCTGGAAACACCATATATTTT
-,-,TRBJ2-3,TRBV18,CASSHDSSSTDTQYF,TGTGCCAGCTCTCATGACAGTTCTAGCACAGATACGCAGTATTTT
-,TRBD1,TRBJ1-4,TRBV3-1/TRBV3-2,CASSYPGTGEKLFF,TGTGCCAGCAGCTACCCCGGGACAGGCGAAAAACTGTTTTTT
-,TRBD2,TRBJ2-2,TRBV24-1,CATGTSGGAVTGELFF,TGTGCCACCGGGACTAGCGGGGGGGCTGTCACCGGGGAGCTGTTTTTT
-,TRBD2,TRBJ2-3,TRBV10-1,CASWRSGIRTDTQYF,TGCGCCAGCTGGCGTAGCGGGATTCGCACAGATACGCAGTATTTT
-,-,TRBJ2-2,TRBV19,CASSPGALNTGELFF,TGTGCCAGTAGTCCTGGAGCGCTGAACACCGGGGAGCTGTTTTTT
-,TRBD1,TRBJ1-2,TRBV10-3,CAIRPGQDYGYTF,TGTGCCATCAGACCGGGACAGGACTATGGCTACACCTTC
-,-,TRBJ1-6,TRBV5-1,CASSLDLGGNSPLHF,TGCGCCAGCAGCTTGGACCTGGGGGGAAATTCACCCCTCCACTTT
-,-,TRBJ1-2,TRBV5-4,CASSLVGLTRGYTF,TGTGCCAGCAGCTTGGTGGGGCTCACTCGGGGCTACACCTTC
-,TRBD2,TRBJ2-3,TRBV10-1,CASRRLAGTDTQYF,TGCGCCAGCCGTAGACTAGCGGGGACAGATACGCAGTATTTT
-,TRBD2,TRBJ2-5,TRBV7-2,CASSLDGGSGTQYF,TGTGCCAGCAGCTTAGACGGGGGGTCTGGAACCCAGTACTTC
-,-,TRBJ2-1,TRBV5-1,CASSLTGNYNEQFF,TGCGCCAGCAGCTTGACAGGGAACTACAATGAGCAGTTCTTC
-,TRBD2,TRBJ2-7,TRBV7-2,CASSLSGTSGWGEQYF,TGTGCCAGCAGCTTAAGTGGGACTAGCGGGTGGGGCGAGCAGTACTTC
few,TRBD2,TRBJ2-4,TRBV14,CASSLTSGLAKNIQYF,TGTGCCAGCAGCCTTACTAGCGGCCTAGCCAAAAACATTCAGTACTTC
-,-,TRBJ1-6,TRBV10-3,CAISEGGSPNSPLHF,TGTGCCATCAGTGAAGGAGGCAGCCCTAATTCACCCCTCCACTTT
-,TRBD1,TRBJ2-5,TRBV7-6,CASSSSGQGYQETQYF,TGTGCCAGCAGCTCGTCGGGACAGGGGTACCAAGAGACCCAGTACTTC
-,TRBD1,TRBJ2-2,TRBV15,CATSDRGHDTGELFF,TGTGCCACCAGCGACAGGGGGCATGACACCGGGGAGCTGTTTTTT
-,-,TRBJ2-3,TRBV7-6,CASSFSGGDTQYF,TGTGCCAGCAGCTTCTCCGGGGGAGATACGCAGTATTTT
-,TRBD1,TRBJ1-4,TRBV5-6,CASSPQGTENEKLFF,TGTGCCAGCAGCCCCCAGGGGACAGAAAATGAAAAACTGTTTTTT
-,TRBD2,TRBJ2-2,TRBV7-3,CASSLTKLSGAGGLNTGELFF,TGTGCCAGCAGCTTAACTAAACTTAGTGGAGCGGGGGGACTTAACACCGGGGAGCTGTTTTTT
-,TRBD1,TRBJ1-4,TRBV6-5,CASSYKDREKLFF,TGTGCCAGCAGTTACAAGGACAGGGAAAAACTGTTTTTT
-,-,TRBJ2-7,TRBV3-1/TRBV3-2,CASSRGQVTEQYF,TGTGCCAGCAGCCGGGGACAAGTCACCGAGCAGTACTTC
-,-,TRBJ1-1,TRBV6-5,CASRVKGGVVTEAFF,TGTGCCAGCAGGGTAAAAGGAGGGGTTGTCACTGAAGCTTTCTTT
-,TRBD1,TRBJ2-3,TRBV3-1/TRBV3-2,CASSQNRGGTDTQYF,TGTGCCAGCAGCCAGAACAGGGGGGGCACAGATACGCAGTATTTT
-,TRBD2,TRBJ2-1,TRBV5-1,CASSPRTSGGYNEQFF,TGCGCCAGCAGCCCTCGGACTAGCGGGGGTTACAATGAGCAGTTCTTC
few,-,TRBJ1-2,TRBV10-1,CASSVGPNYGYTF,TGCGCCAGCAGTGTCGGTCCTAACTATGGCTACACCTTC
-,-,TRBJ2-2,TRBV28,CASSNGQVNTGELFF,TGTGCCAGCAGTAATGGACAAGTGAACACCGGGGAGCTGTTTTTT
-,-,TRBJ2-1,TRBV2,CASSRGNEQFF,TGTGCCAGCAGTAGGGGTAATGAGCAGTTCTTC
-,TRBD2,TRBJ2-7,TRBV11-2,CASSFQRGAAYEQYF,TGTGCCAGCAGCTTTCAGCGGGGGGCCGCCTACGAGCAGTACTTC
-,TRBD1,TRBJ2-6,TRBV11-3,CASSSGTGANVLTF,TGTGCCAGCAGCTCCGGGACAGGTGCCAACGTCCTGACTTTC
-,-,TRBJ1-5,TRBV18,CASSLAGNGNQPQHF,TGTGCCAGCTCACTTGCAGGGAACGGCAATCAGCCCCAGCATTTT
-,TRBD1,TRBJ1-1,TRBV25-1,CASSDGGTGRTEAFF,TGTGCCAGCAGTGACGGGGGGACAGGACGCACTGAAGCTTTCTTT
-,-,TRBJ2-2,TRBV11-2,CASNQPWQGSTGELFF,TGTGCCAGCAACCAACCCTGGCAGGGGAGCACCGGGGAGCTGTTTTTT
once,-,TRBJ1-6,TRBV5-8,CASSPGSSRSPLHF,TGTGCCAGCAGCCCGGGTTCTTCGAGGTCACCCCTCCACTTT
-,-,TRBJ2-1,TRBV3-1/TRBV3-2,CASSQVEGGYYNEQFF,TGTGCCAGCAGCCAAGTTGAGGGGGGGTACTACAATGAGCAGTTCTTC